The TCR beta chain described here comes from a study of persistence of HIV-infected CD4 T cells (dated by TCRdb to 2019 to 2021). The study in broad terms: CMV- and HIV-1 Gag-responding CD4+ T cells were isolated from ART-treated individuals so that antigen-driven clonal expansion of HIV-1-infected cells could be examined. Cross-participant TCR cluster analysis included about eight participants for CMV and six or seven participants for Gag. Peripheral blood samples of up to roughly 180 mL were taken at multiple time points, with the exception of a couple of participants who underwent leukapheresis at a single time point. Suppressive ART had been received by participants for a median of roughly 8 years. TCRbeta sequencing assessed the clonality of all cells in each sorted population, while proviral sequencing assessed the clonality of infected cells. Study-wide findings and limitations: Significantly lower TCRbeta richness was observed in CMV- and Gag-responding cells than in anti-CD3/anti-CD28-responding cells, and higher oligoclonality was observed in CMV-responding cells than in CD3/CD28-stimulated and Gag-responding cells. A correlation was observed between TCR oligoclonality and proviral oligoclonality within the same sorted populations. Only a small number of individuals took part in the study, and only a limited range of antigens was tested. Antigen-responding cells were enriched for degenerate expanded CDR3beta sequences, which suggests convergent selection of CD4+ responses to CMV and Gag. Bulk TCR analyses could not be restricted to the rare CMV-responding cells that actually carried HIV-1 proviruses.

What this sample's treatment or condition label stands for: suppressive antiretroviral therapy. Lysates of CMV-infected fibroblasts were used at about 10 ug/mL for cell stimulation. Nonresponding CD40L-negative CD69-negative CD45RO-high memory CD4+ T cells were sorted as memory populations depleted of antigen-responding cells. Participants were HIV-1-infected adults who started suppressive ART during chronic infection. Participants had undetectable plasma HIV-1 RNA below 50 copies/mL for at least 4 years. To be included, participants needed a CD4+ T cell count above 400 cells/uL and a positive CMV serology. Before stimulation, PBMCs were isolated using density centrifugation and depleted of CD8+ T cells. Stimulation of CD8-depleted PBMCs was carried out for approximately 20 hours with anti-CD28/CD49d costimulation, CD40-blocking antibody and enfuvirtide, to prevent new infections. Cells were sorted on a Beckman Coulter MoFlo Legacy or XDP sorter, with propidium iodide excluding dead cells. The QIAamp DNA Mini Kit was used for genomic DNA extraction from samples above one million cells, and the Quick-DNA Microprep Kit was used otherwise.

The immunoSEQ hsTCRB assay version 4 in survey mode was used to sequence TCRbeta repertoires from genomic DNA. For TCRbeta sequencing, genomic DNA was diluted to around 9.7 ng/uL, with up to about 1 ug used per sample. Per the source publication's procedure: TCRbeta data analysis was done in ImmunoSeq Analyzer 3.0, and diversity was calculated on productive nucleotide rearrangements. Using the Immunarch R package, the improved Chao index served to estimate lower-bound TCR diversity and the Gini coefficient served to estimate clonality. Different nucleotide rearrangements encoding the same CDR3beta amino acid sequence were counted as distinct clonotypes. TCRbeta sequences significantly enriched in antigen-responding cells relative to anti-CD3/anti-CD28-activated cells were identified by differential abundance analysis. GLIPH2 grouped TCRs by predicted peptide-MHC specificity, both within each participant and across combined participant data sets. The table comes from immuneACCESS by way of TCRdb, which keeps in-frame sequences with V and J called. Part of the clones is missing from these tables; in studies checked, under half for an unresolved V gene and the rest for unknown reasons. D and trimming come from the DNA, and the V and J calls and clone size come from that table. The sample table records 30,000 to 45,000 clones; approximately 84% of these occur just once. The ten largest make up roughly 1.5% of the sample.

Comment on this clone: No antigen is known for it. It has no much larger one-base neighbor in the sample; base qualities were not kept.

The sequence was collected from an adult man with HIV who was CMV-seropositive. The sample consisted of CD4+ T cells sorted from PBMCs after approximately 18-hour stimulation, taken from a patient who received antiretroviral therapy. Interpreted using the paper, the cell subset or site label stands for: CD40L-CD69- CD45RO-high memory CD4 T cells not responding to CMV lysate.

This receptor has the CDR3 CASSMGTVSNQPQHF. The nucleotide sequence is TGTGCCAGTAGTATGGGAACTGTTAGCAATCAGCCCCAGCATTTT. The chain is encoded by TRBV19 joined to TRBJ1-5; the D gene identity is not certain. From a lookup of the germline V gene (reference sequence), CDR1 and CDR2 are LNHDA and SQIVND. The germline ends are 9 bases apart after V is trimmed by 3 bases and J by 0 bases. Taken from cysteine to phenylalanine, the CDR3 has 15 residues. Here the CDR3 DNA is all that survives: 45 bases in frame from base 1.